This entry lists 14 T cell receptor beta chains sequenced from one sample in a study of T cells expressing NK-cell markers. With the 5' RACE reads reprocessed, TCRdb shows one record per CDR3 protein and no DNA. In all, the sample yields some 460,000 distinct CDR3 sequences. The sample was blood T cells: a sorted CD56 or NKG2C T cell subset, CD4+ or CD8+ T cells, or bulk PBMC T cells (not recorded which). The receptors originated from a woman aged 50 to 60 in good health.

This chain connects TRBV10-2 to TRBJ2-3. Germline V lookup: CDR1 WSHSY, CDR2 SAAADI. CDR3 size: 11 residues. Here the CDR3 reads CASNRKDTQYF.

This sequence joins TRBV2 and TRBJ2-5; TCRdb gives TRBD2 as the D gene, but with no DNA this cannot be confirmed. Germline loops: CDR1 SNHLY, CDR2 FYNNEI. This CDR3 spans 14 amino acids. The chain's CDR3 is CASSWTSGAETQYF.

The chain combines TRBV7-9 with TRBJ2-2; TCRdb's assignment of TRBD2 cannot be checked, as there is no DNA. CDR1 SEHNR and CDR2 FQNEAQ come from the germline V gene (reference sequence). This CDR3 comprises 15 residues. The CDR3 sequence is CASSRTLGNTGELFF.

The rearrangement uses TRBV20-1 and TRBJ2-1; the TRBD1 assignment by TCRdb is unverifiable without DNA. This CDR3 has 11 residues. Germline V CDR1 and CDR2: DFQATT, SNEGSKA (reference sequence). The CDR3 sequence: CSGAGAAEQFF.

The V and J genes are TRBV20-1 and TRBJ2-2; TCRdb outputs TRBD1, but without DNA this stays unchecked. The CDR3 covers 15 residues. The germline gives CDR1 DFQATT, CDR2 SNEGSKA (reference sequence). The CDR3 spells CSARVSGRGTGELFF.

The chain is built from TRBV19 and TRBJ2-7; TCRdb designates TRBD1, a call that cannot be tested without DNA. Germline loops: CDR1 LNHDA, CDR2 SQIVND (reference sequence). The CDR3 covers 15 residues. This CDR3 reads CASSISGQGLNEQYF.

The chain recombines TRBV9 with TRBJ1-4; TCRdb designates TRBD1, a call that cannot be tested without DNA. The CDR3 extends over 14 amino acids. CDR1 is SGDLS and CDR2 is YYNGEE in the germline V gene. This chain's CDR3 is CASSVKGSGGKLFF. Supplemented by reference TRBV9 and TRBJ1-4, the full variable domain reads DSGVTQTPKHLITATGQRVTLRCSPRSGDLSVYWYQQSLDQGLQFLIQYYNGEERAKGNILERFSAQQFPDLHSELNLSSLELGDSALYFCASSVKGSGGKLFFGSGTQLSVL.

The chain employs TRBV20-1 and TRBJ2-5. Germline V gene lookup returns CDR1 DFQATT and CDR2 SNEGSKA (reference sequence). The CDR3 covers 12 residues. The CDR3: CSARVGSETQYF.

The rearrangement joins TRBV7-9 to TRBJ1-2; TCRdb outputs TRBD1, but without DNA this stays unchecked. This CDR3 spans 14 amino acids. In germline, CDR1 is SEHNR, CDR2 FQNEAQ (reference sequence). The CDR3 sequence: CASSLALGHNGYTF. Filled out from reference TRBV7-9 and TRBJ1-2, the complete variable domain reads DTGVSQNPRHKITKRGQNVTFRCDPISEHNRLYWYRQTLGQGPEFLTYFQNEAQLEKSRLLSDRFSAERPKGSFSTLEIQRTEQGDSAMYLCASSLALGHNGYTFGSGTRLTVV.

The genes are TRBV3-1 and TRBJ1-1; TCRdb's D call of TRBD1 is untestable without DNA. The CDR3 runs to 13 residues. The germline V gene has CDR1 LGHDT and CDR2 YNNKEL (reference sequence). This chain's CDR3 is CASSQVYDRGMFF.

The chain joins TRBV5-1 to TRBJ1-1; without DNA, the TCRdb call of TRBD1 cannot be checked. In germline, CDR1 is SGHRS, CDR2 YFSETQ. The CDR3 runs to 15 residues. The chain's CDR3 is CASRRGGQDNTEAFF.

This chain connects TRBV5-1 to TRBJ2-4; TCRdb names TRBD2, which stays unverified in the absence of DNA. CDR1 SGHRS and CDR2 YFSETQ come from the germline V gene. The CDR3 spans 13 residues. This chain's CDR3 is CASSTTSVGVRYF.

V gene TRBV7-9 combines with J gene TRBJ2-5; lacking DNA, the TRBD2 call made by TCRdb goes unchecked. The CDR3 consists of 16 residues. The germline V gene has CDR1 SEHNR and CDR2 FQNEAQ (reference sequence). The CDR3 loop is CASSLGTGGPSETQYF. Supplemented by reference TRBV7-9 and TRBJ2-5, the full variable domain reads DTGVSQNPRHKITKRGQNVTFRCDPISEHNRLYWYRQTLGQGPEFLTYFQNEAQLEKSRLLSDRFSAERPKGSFSTLEIQRTEQGDSAMYLCASSLGTGGPSETQYFGPGTRLLVL.

The rearrangement joins TRBV12-3 or TRBV12-4 to TRBJ2-5; TCRdb's D call of TRBD1 is untestable without DNA. This CDR3 has 13 residues. CDR3 region: CASSFDRGETQYF.